A single sample is the source of the 9 T cell receptor beta chains below, sequenced in a study of T cell responses to AZD1222 COVID-19 vaccine. The method was immunoSEQ multiplex PCR; TCRdb's version includes in-frame clones alone and lacks a portion of them. The sample includes 150,000 or so clones, roughly 90% of them seen just once. This specimen consisted of peripheral blood, obtained on day 0 of AZD1222 vaccination. Every receptor here comes from an adult in good health.

V gene TRBV5-1 combines with J gene TRBJ2-7, with D possibly being TRBD1 (5 bases). Germline V gene data show CDR1 as SGHRS and CDR2 as YFSETQ. The V and J ends lost 0 bases and 4 bases respectively, with 14 bases between them. This CDR3 region has 15 residues. The CDR3 sequence: CASSLGRAPEYEQYF. The CDR3 region has the DNA TGCGCCAGCAGCTTGGGCAGGGCCCCCGAATACGAGCAGTACTTC.

This sequence joins TRBV11-2 and TRBJ1-6; D gene unclear. Germline values: CDR1 SGHAT, CDR2 FQNNGV. Deletions cut 1 base from V and 7 bases from J, with 5 bases between. The CDR3 spans 13 residues. CDR3 region: CASSLARNSPLHF. The CDR3 DNA sequence: TGTGCCAGCAGCTTAGCCCGGAATTCACCCCTCCACTTT.

This chain joins TRBV28 and TRBJ2-1; TRBD2 aligns across 12 bases. CDR3 length: 15 amino acids. The trim removed 5 bases at V and 7 bases at J, leaving 6 bases unmatched. Germline assignment: CDR1 MDHEN and CDR2 SYDVKM. CDR3 protein: CASSTLAGGRNEQFF. The CDR3 bases are TGTGCCAGCAGTACGCTAGCGGGAGGGCGGAATGAGCAGTTCTTC.

The CDR3 region has the DNA TGCGCCAGCGGGGACGGGGGGCGGCACACTGAAGCTTTCTTT. Amino acids: CASGDGGRHTEAFF. The rearrangement links TRBV5-1 to TRBJ1-1; D might be TRBD1 (6 bases). Trimming removed 7 bases at V and 3 bases at J, with 16 bases between. Germline V gene sequence: CDR1 SGHRS, CDR2 YFSETQ. This CDR3 is built from 14 residues.

This clone was counted a few times. DNA of the CDR3: TGTGCCAGCAGCTTGGAACCCCAGGAATACAATGAGCAGTTCTTC. Amino acid sequence: CASSLEPQEYNEQFF. The chain has TRBV7-3 and TRBJ2-1; D remains ambiguous. Germline CDR1 and CDR2: SGHTA and FQGTGA. The V end lost 3 bases, the J end lost 4 bases, and 13 bases lay between the germline ends. CDR3 length: 15 residues.

This chain joins TRBV19 and TRBJ1-6; D remains ambiguous. Trimming pared 0 bases from V and 12 bases from J, leaving 3 bases between. The CDR3 runs to 11 residues. Germline values: CDR1 LNHDA, CDR2 SQIVND (reference sequence). This CDR3 reads CASSIDGPLHF. The CDR3, as DNA: TGTGCCAGTAGTATAGATGGACCCCTCCACTTT.

In its sample, this clone was seen once. This chain joins TRBV20-1 and TRBJ1-1; D is undetermined. Per the germline V gene, CDR1 is DFQATT and CDR2 is SNEGSKA (reference sequence). The germline V and J ends were trimmed by 6 bases and 2 bases, with 7 bases remaining between them. The CDR3 has 11 amino acids. CDR3: CSAESNTEAFF. The CDR3 bases are TGCAGTGCAGAATCTAACACTGAAGCTTTCTTT.

J is TRBJ2-7 and V is TRBV7-3, with 8 bases aligning to TRBD1. Germline lookup yields CDR1 SGHTA and CDR2 FQGTGA. V gave up 3 bases and J gave up 4 bases; unmatched junction bases: 5. CDR3 length: 14 residues. CDR3 bases: TGTGCCAGCAGCTTGACAGGGGACCATTACGAGCAGTACTTC. This codes for CASSLTGDHYEQYF.

This clone was seen a handful of times. V and J are TRBV28 and TRBJ2-7; 10 bases line up with TRBD2. CDR1 is MDHEN, CDR2 SYDVKM, per germline. With 4 bases clipped from V and 4 bases from J, the junction kept 10 bases outside the gene matches. The CDR3 consists of 16 residues. CDR3 nucleotide sequence: TGTGCCAGCAGTTATAGCGGGAGGTTGCTCGGGTACGAGCAGTACTTC. Translated, it gives CASSYSGRLLGYEQYF.